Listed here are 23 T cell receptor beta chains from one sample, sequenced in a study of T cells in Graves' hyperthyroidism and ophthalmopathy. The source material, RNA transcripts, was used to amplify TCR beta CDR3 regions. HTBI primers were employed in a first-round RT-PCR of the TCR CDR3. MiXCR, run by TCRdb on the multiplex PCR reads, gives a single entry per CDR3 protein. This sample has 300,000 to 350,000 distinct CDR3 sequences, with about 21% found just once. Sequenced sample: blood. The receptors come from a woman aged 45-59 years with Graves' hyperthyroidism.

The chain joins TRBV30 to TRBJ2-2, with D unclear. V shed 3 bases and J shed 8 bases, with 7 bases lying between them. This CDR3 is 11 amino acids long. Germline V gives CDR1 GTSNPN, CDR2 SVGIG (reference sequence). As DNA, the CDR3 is TGTGCCTGGAGGAACGTAGGGGAGCTGTTTTTT. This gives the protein CAWRNVGELFF.

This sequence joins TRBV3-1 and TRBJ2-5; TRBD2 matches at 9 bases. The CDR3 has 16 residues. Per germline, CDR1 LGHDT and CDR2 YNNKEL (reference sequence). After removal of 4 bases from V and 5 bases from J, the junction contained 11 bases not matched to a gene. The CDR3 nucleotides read TGTGCCAGCAGCCCCAAACCGGGACTAGCAGGGGAGACCCAGTACTTC. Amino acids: CASSPKPGLAGETQYF.

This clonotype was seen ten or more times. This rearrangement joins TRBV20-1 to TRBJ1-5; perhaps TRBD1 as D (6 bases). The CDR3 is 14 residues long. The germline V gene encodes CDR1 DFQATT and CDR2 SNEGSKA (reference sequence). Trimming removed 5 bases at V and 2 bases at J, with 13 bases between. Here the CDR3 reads CSAPTGLRNQPQHF. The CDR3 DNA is TGCAGTGCTCCGACAGGTCTCCGCAATCAGCCCCAGCATTTT.

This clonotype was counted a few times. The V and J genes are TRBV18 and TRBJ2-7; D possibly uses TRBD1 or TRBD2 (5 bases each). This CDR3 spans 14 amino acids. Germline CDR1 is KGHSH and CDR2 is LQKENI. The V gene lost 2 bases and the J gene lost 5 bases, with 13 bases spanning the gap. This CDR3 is CASSPTGGGDEQYF. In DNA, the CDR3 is TGTGCCAGCTCACCAACGGGTGGGGGAGACGAGCAGTACTTC.

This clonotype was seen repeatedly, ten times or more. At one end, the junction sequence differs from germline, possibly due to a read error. The CDR3 protein is CASSPLPIGGRETQYF. In DNA form, the CDR3 reads TGTGCTAGCAGCCCCTTACCCATTGGGGGACGGGAGACCCAGTACTTC. This sequence joins TRBV7-7 and TRBJ2-5; TRBD1 or TRBD2 may be the D gene (5 bases each). The germline gives CDR1 SSHAT, CDR2 FNYEAQ (reference sequence). This CDR3 region has 16 residues.

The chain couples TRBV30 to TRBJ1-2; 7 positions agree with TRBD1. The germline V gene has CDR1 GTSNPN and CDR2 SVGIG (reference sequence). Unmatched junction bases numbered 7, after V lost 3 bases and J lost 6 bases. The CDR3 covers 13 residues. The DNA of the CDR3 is TGTGCCTGGAGCGAAACAGGGGCGGATGGCTACACCTTC. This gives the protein CAWSETGADGYTF.

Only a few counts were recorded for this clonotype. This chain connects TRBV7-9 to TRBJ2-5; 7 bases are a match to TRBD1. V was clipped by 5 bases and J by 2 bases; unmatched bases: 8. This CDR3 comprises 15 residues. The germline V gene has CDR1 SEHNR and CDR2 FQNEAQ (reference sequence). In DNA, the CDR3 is TGTGCCAGCAGCACCCCGACAGGGAATCAAGAGACCCAGTACTTC. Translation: CASSTPTGNQETQYF.

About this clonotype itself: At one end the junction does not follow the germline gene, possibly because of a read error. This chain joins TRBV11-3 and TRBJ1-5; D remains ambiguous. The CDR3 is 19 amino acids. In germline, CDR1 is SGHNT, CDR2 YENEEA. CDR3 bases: TGTGCCAGCAGCTTAGGCGGTAGTGGCAGCAACTATAGCAATCAGCCCCAGCGTTTT. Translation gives CASSLGGSGSNYSNQPQRF. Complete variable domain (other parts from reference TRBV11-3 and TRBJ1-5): EAGVVQSPRYKIIEKKQPVAFWCNPISGHNTLYWYLQNLGQGPELLIRYENEEAVDDSQLPKDRFSAERLKGVDSTLKIQPAELGDSAVYLCASSLGGSGSNYSNQPQRFGDGTRLSIL.

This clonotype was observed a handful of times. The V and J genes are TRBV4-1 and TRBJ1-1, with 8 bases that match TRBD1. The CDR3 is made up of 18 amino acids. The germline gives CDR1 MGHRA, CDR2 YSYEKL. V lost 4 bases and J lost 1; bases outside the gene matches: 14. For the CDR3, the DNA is TGCGCCAGCAGCCTGAGGGCCCGGGACAGGATTTGGAACACTGAAGCTTTCTTT. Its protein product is CASSLRARDRIWNTEAFF.

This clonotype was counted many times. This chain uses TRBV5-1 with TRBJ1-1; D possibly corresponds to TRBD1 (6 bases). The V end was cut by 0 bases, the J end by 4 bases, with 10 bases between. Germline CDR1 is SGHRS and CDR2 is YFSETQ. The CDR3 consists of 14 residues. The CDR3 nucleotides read TGCGCCAGCAGCTTGGGGGGGCGCGGCACTGAAGCTTTCTTT. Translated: CASSLGGRGTEAFF.

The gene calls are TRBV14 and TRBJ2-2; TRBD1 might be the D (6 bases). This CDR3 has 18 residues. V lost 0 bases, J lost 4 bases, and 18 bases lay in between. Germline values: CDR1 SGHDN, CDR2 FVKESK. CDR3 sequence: CASSQEGVDSSSTGELFF. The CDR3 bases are TGTGCCAGCAGCCAAGAGGGGGTGGACAGCTCTAGCACCGGGGAGCTGTTTTTT.

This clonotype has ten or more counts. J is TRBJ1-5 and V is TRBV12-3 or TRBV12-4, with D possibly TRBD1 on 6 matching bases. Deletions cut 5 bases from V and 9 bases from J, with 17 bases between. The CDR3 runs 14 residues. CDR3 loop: CASSPQGGIGPQHF. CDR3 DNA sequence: TGTGCCAGCAGTCCCCAAGGGGGGATAGGGCCCCAGCATTTT.

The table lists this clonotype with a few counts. DNA of the CDR3: TGCAGCGTTGGTAACAGGGCAAACTCTGGGGCCAACGTCCTGACTTTC. Translating gives CSVGNRANSGANVLTF. The V gene is TRBV29-1, the J gene TRBJ2-6; possibly TRBD1 for D (6 bases). The CDR3 is 16 amino acids. Deletions cut 4 bases from V and 0 bases from J, with 13 bases between. In germline, CDR1 is SQVTM, CDR2 ANQGSEA.

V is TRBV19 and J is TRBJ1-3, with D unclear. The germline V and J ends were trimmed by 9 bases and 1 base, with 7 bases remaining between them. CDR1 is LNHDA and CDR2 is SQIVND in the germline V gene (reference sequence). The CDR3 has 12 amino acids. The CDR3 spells CASKKSGNTIYF. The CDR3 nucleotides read TGTGCCAGCAAGAAATCTGGAAACACCATATATTTT.

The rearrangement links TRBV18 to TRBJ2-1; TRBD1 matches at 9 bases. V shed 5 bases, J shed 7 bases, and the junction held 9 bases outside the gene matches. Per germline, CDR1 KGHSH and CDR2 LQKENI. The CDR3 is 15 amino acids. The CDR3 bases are TGTGCCAGCTCAGCTACAGGGGGCAGTGTGAATGAGCAGTTCTTC. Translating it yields CASSATGGSVNEQFF.

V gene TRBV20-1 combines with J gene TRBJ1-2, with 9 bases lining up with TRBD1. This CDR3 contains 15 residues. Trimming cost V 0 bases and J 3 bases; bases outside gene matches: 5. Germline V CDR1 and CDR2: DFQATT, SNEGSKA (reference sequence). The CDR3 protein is CSARDGQGSHYGYTF. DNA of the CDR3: TGCAGTGCTAGAGATGGACAGGGGTCTCACTATGGCTACACCTTC.

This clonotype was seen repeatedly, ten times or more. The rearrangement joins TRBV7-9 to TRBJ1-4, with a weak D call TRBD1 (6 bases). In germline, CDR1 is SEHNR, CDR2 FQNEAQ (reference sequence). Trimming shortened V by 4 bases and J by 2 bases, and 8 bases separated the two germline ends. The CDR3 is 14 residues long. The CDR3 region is CASSSDSTNEKLFF. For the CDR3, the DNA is TGTGCCAGCAGCTCGGACAGTACTAATGAAAAACTGTTTTTT. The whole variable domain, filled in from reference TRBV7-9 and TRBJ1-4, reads DTGVSQNPRHKITKRGQNVTFRCDPISEHNRLYWYRQTLGQGPEFLTYFQNEAQLEKSRLLSDRFSAERPKGSFSTLEIQRTEQGDSAMYLCASSSDSTNEKLFFGSGTQLSVL.

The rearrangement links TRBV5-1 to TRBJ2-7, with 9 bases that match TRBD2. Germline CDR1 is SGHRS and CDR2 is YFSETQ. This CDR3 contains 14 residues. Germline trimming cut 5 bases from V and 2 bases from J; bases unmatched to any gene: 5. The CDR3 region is CASSSGSTPYEQYF. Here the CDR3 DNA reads TGCGCCAGCAGTAGCGGGAGTACTCCCTACGAGCAGTACTTC.

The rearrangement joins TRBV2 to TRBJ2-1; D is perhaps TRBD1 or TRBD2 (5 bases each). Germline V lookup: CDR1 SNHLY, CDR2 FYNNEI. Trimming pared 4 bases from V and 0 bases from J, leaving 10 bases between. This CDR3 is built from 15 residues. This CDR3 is CASSGGESSYNEQFF. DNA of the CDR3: TGTGCCAGCAGTGGAGGGGAGAGCTCCTACAATGAGCAGTTCTTC.

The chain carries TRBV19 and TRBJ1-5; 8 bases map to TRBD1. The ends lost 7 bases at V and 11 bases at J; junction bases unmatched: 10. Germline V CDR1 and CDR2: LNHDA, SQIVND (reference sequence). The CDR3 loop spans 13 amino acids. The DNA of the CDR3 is TGTGCCAGTACCCCTACAGGGGGACTGGCCCAGCATTTT. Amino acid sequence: CASTPTGGLAQHF.

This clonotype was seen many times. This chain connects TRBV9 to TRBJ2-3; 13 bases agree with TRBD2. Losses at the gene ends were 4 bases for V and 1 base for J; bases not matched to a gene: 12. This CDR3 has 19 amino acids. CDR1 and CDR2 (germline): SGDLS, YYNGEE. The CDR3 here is CASSPRVGLAGKRTDTQYF. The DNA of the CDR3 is TGTGCCAGCAGCCCGCGTGTGGGACTAGCGGGGAAACGCACAGATACGCAGTATTTT.

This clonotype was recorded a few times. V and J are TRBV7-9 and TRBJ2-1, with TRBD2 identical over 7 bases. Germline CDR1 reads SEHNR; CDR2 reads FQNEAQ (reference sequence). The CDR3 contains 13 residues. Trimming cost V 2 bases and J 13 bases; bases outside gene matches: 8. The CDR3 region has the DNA TGTGCCAGCAGCTTAAATTTCGGGGGGTTTCAGTTCTTC. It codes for CASSLNFGGFQFF.

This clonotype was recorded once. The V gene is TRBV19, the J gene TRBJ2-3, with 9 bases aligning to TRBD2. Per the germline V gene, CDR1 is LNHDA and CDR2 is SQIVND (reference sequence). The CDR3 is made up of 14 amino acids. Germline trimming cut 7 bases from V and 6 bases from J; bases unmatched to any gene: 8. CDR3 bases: TGTGCCAGTAAAATGGGACTAGCAGAGGATACGCAGTATTTT. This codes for CASKMGLAEDTQYF.